This is a list of T cell receptor beta chains from one sample in a study of shared clonotypes between healthy human individuals. TCRdb's copy holds only in-frame clones and misses some; the assay was immunoSEQ multiplex PCR. The table lists more than 2 million clones, approximately 94% of them singletons. Sample: naive CD8+ T cells sorted from blood. These TCRs come from a man in his late teens or twenties in good health. Both conserved end residues are part of each CDR3. D genes are given only for firm matches. Expanded clones get a size class; other rows say once, few or many, or leave the size out.

d_gene | j_gene | abundance | v_gene | CDR3aa | CDR3nt
. | TRBJ2-7 | . | TRBV28 | CASSLLRTEVTSSYEQYF | TGTGCCAGCAGTTTACTCCGGACTGAAGTAACGAGCTCCTACGAGCAGTACTTC
TRBD1 | TRBJ2-5 | . | TRBV4-1 | CASSQDGTEETQYF | TGCGCCAGCAGCCAGGATGGGACAGAAGAGACCCAGTACTTC
. | TRBJ2-1 | . | TRBV4-1 | CASSQVQGTYNEQFF | TGCGCCAGCAGCCAAGTACAGGGAACTTACAATGAGCAGTTCTTC
TRBD1 | TRBJ1-3 | . | TRBV10-2 | CASRNGTQGEPRGNTIYF | TGCGCCAGCAGGAACGGAACGCAGGGGGAGCCTAGGGGAAACACCATATATTTT
TRBD1 | TRBJ2-3 | once | TRBV14 | CASSQRTGGSTDTQYF | TGTGCCAGCAGCCAGCGGACAGGGGGATCCACAGATACGCAGTATTTT
. | TRBJ1-5 | . | TRBV7-9 | CASSLGTVNSNQPQHF | TGTGCCAGCAGCTTAGGGACGGTAAATAGCAATCAGCCCCAGCATTTT
. | TRBJ2-1 | . | TRBV27 | CASTPGGSAYNEQFF | TGTGCCAGCACCCCCGGGGGAAGCGCCTACAATGAGCAGTTCTTC
. | TRBJ2-5 | . | TRBV27 | CASSFRGGGETQYF | TGTGCCAGCAGTTTTCGGGGAGGGGGTGAGACCCAGTACTTC
TRBD1 | TRBJ2-7 | . | TRBV7-9 | CAASGDRQTYEQYF | TGTGCCGCCTCCGGGGACAGACAAACCTACGAGCAGTACTTC
. | TRBJ2-1 | . | TRBV4-3 | CASSQDPSADYNEQFF | TGCGCCAGCAGCCAAGATCCTAGCGCCGATTACAATGAGCAGTTCTTC
. | TRBJ1-5 | once | TRBV11-3 | CASSLVWRDGLEISNQPQHF | TGTGCCAGCAGCTTAGTTTGGCGGGACGGCCTCGAAATTAGCAATCAGCCCCAGCATTTT
. | TRBJ1-4 | . | TRBV30 | CAWSGTGNEKLFF | TGTGCCTGGTCCGGGACGGGTAATGAAAAACTGTTTTTT
TRBD2 | TRBJ2-7 | . | TRBV7-9 | CASSLASGREQYF | TGTGCCAGCAGCTTAGCGAGCGGGAGGGAGCAGTACTTC
TRBD1 | TRBJ1-4 | once | TRBV4-1 | CASSQVFGQGEKLFF | TGCGCCAGCAGCCAAGTGTTCGGACAGGGCGAAAAACTGTTTTTT
TRBD1 | TRBJ1-5 | . | TRBV7-9 | CASSSLGEGAYQPQHF | TGTGCCAGCAGCTCCCTGGGGGAGGGGGCCTATCAGCCCCAGCATTTT
TRBD2 | TRBJ2-1 | . | TRBV4-1 | CASSQDSSGVTSYNEQFF | TGCGCCAGCAGCCAAGATTCGAGCGGGGTTACCTCCTACAATGAGCAGTTCTTC
. | TRBJ1-3 | . | TRBV10-3 | CAISESGDTIYF | TGTGCCATCAGTGAGTCAGGGGACACCATATATTTT
TRBD2 | TRBJ2-1 | . | TRBV2 | CASSEGGRGTYNEQFF | TGTGCCAGCAGTGAGGGCGGGAGGGGAACCTACAATGAGCAGTTCTTC
TRBD1 | TRBJ2-5 | . | TRBV13 | CASSYDRDGVRTQYF | TGTGCCAGCAGCTACGACAGGGACGGCGTGAGGACCCAGTACTTC
. | TRBJ2-3 | . | TRBV12-5 | CASGFPDTQYF | TGTGCTAGTGGTTTCCCAGATACGCAGTATTTT
. | TRBJ1-2 | . | TRBV6-6 | CASVGRGNYGYTF | TGTGCCAGCGTGGGGAGGGGCAACTATGGCTACACCTTC
. | TRBJ2-7 | . | TRBV7-9 | CASSSRVLEQYF | TGTGCCAGCAGCTCCAGGGTCCTCGAGCAGTACTTC
. | TRBJ1-1 | . | TRBV27 | CASSTKYTEAFF | TGTGCCAGCAGTACAAAGTACACTGAAGCTTTCTTT
TRBD2 | TRBJ2-3 | . | TRBV27 | CASSPDPGLATGADTQYF | TGTGCCAGCAGTCCGGACCCGGGACTAGCGACTGGCGCAGATACGCAGTATTTT
. | TRBJ2-1 | . | TRBV28 | CASRGTGEGAQFF | TGTGCCAGCAGGGGAACAGGGGAGGGAGCGCAGTTCTTC
. | TRBJ1-2 | few | TRBV6-1 | CASSEGPFPNGYTF | TGTGCCAGCAGTGAAGGACCATTCCCCAATGGCTACACCTTC
TRBD1 | TRBJ2-1 | . | TRBV7-9 | CASSLAGQGAYNEQFF | TGTGCCAGCAGCTTAGCTGGACAGGGGGCCTACAATGAGCAGTTCTTC
. | TRBJ1-3 | . | TRBV5-5 | CASSSFHSGNTIYF | TGTGCCAGCAGCTCATTTCACTCTGGAAACACCATATATTTT
. | TRBJ2-1 | . | TRBV25-1 | CASSEYHSSYNEQFF | TGTGCCAGCAGTGAATATCACAGCTCCTACAATGAGCAGTTCTTC
. | TRBJ1-1 | . | TRBV4-3 | CASSQAGWEEGTEAFF | TGCGCCAGCAGCCAAGCCGGCTGGGAGGAGGGCACTGAAGCTTTCTTT
. | TRBJ2-5 | . | TRBV2 | CASSEAWRGQETQYF | TGTGCCAGCAGTGAAGCGTGGAGGGGCCAAGAGACCCAGTACTTC
TRBD1 | TRBJ1-4 | . | TRBV10-1 | CASSPGTGGTVDEKLFF | TGCGCCAGCAGTCCCGGGACAGGGGGAACGGTCGATGAAAAACTGTTTTTT
. | TRBJ2-7 | . | TRBV21-1 | CASSRRAEQYF | TGTGCCAGCAGCAGACGGGCCGAGCAGTACTTC
. | TRBJ2-7 | . | TRBV27 | CASSFYPSTYEQYF | TGTGCCAGCAGTTTTTACCCGAGCACCTACGAGCAGTACTTC
. | TRBJ1-2 | . | TRBV7-2 | CASSLDPGQIDYGYTF | TGTGCCAGCAGCTTAGACCCCGGACAGATTGACTATGGCTACACCTTC
TRBD1 | TRBJ1-2 | . | TRBV2 | CASSDDMTGYYGYTF | TGTGCCAGCAGTGACGATATGACAGGGTACTATGGCTACACCTTC
TRBD1 | TRBJ2-7 | . | TRBV7-6 | CASSPGTGQGYEQYF | TGTGCCAGCAGCCCTGGGACAGGTCAGGGCTACGAGCAGTACTTC
. | TRBJ2-3 | . | TRBV9 | CASSVEGSIDTQYF | TGTGCCAGCAGCGTAGAGGGGTCTATAGATACGCAGTATTTT
. | TRBJ2-1 | few | TRBV27 | CASSFGTEQFF | TGTGCCAGCAGTTTCGGTACTGAGCAGTTCTTC
. | TRBJ2-7 | . | TRBV19 | CASSIGGGGYEQYF | TGTGCCAGTAGTATTGGGGGAGGGGGCTACGAGCAGTACTTC
TRBD2 | TRBJ2-1 | once | TRBV18 | CASSPVAGRSYNEQFF | TGTGCCAGCTCACCAGTAGCGGGGCGCTCCTACAATGAGCAGTTCTTC
. | TRBJ1-5 | . | TRBV2 | CASSDSTISNQPQHF | TGTGCCAGCAGTGACTCGACTATTAGCAATCAGCCCCAGCATTTT
. | TRBJ2-5 | . | TRBV15 | CATSRDGGGLETQYF | TGTGCCACCAGCAGAGATGGTGGCGGTTTGGAGACCCAGTACTTC
TRBD1 | TRBJ2-7 | . | TRBV28 | CASSGTVDEQYF | TGTGCCAGCAGTGGGACAGTGGACGAGCAGTACTTC
TRBD2 | TRBJ2-7 | . | TRBV11-2 | CASSLALGTRSPEQYF | TGTGCCAGCAGCTTAGCTCTAGGGACTAGATCCCCCGAGCAGTACTTC
. | TRBJ2-1 | . | TRBV6-5 | CASRLRGRTHEQFF | TGTGCCAGCAGACTACGGGGTAGAACCCATGAGCAGTTCTTC
. | TRBJ1-2 | . | TRBV7-9 | CASSLVWSENNYGYTF | TGTGCCAGCAGCTTAGTTTGGTCCGAGAATAACTATGGCTACACCTTC
. | TRBJ2-7 | . | TRBV5-1 | CASSLDAGYYEQYF | TGCGCCAGCAGCTTGGATGCGGGGTACTACGAGCAGTACTTC
. | TRBJ2-7 | . | TRBV9 | CASSVGPLTEQYF | TGTGCCAGCAGCGTAGGGCCCTTAACCGAGCAGTACTTC
TRBD1 | TRBJ1-1 | . | TRBV15 | CATSRDQGRGLEAFF | TGTGCCACCAGCAGAGATCAAGGTAGGGGGCTTGAAGCTTTCTTT
. | TRBJ2-5 | . | TRBV27 | CASSDREVGETQYF | TGTGCCAGCAGTGACAGGGAGGTTGGGGAGACCCAGTACTTC
. | TRBJ2-7 | . | TRBV30 | CAWAPGQGYEQYF | TGTGCCTGGGCGCCGGGGCAGGGTTACGAGCAGTACTTC